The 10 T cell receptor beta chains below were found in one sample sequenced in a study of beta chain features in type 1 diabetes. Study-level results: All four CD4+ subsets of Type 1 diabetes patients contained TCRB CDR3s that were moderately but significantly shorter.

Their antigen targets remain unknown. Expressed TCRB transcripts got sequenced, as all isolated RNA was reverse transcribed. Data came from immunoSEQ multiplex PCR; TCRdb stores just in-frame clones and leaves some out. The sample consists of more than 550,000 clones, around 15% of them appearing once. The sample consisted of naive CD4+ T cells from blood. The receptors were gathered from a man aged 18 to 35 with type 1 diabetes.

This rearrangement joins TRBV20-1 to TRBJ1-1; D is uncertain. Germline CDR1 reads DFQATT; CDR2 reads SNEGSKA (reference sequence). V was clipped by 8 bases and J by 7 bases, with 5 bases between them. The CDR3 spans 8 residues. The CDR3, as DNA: TGCAGTTGTATTGAAGCTTTCTTT. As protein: CSCIEAFF.

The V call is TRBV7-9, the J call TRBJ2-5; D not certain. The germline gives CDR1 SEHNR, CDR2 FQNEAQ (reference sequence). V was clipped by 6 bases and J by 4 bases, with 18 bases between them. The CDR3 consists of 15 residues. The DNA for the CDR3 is TGTGCCAGCAGTTATCTGGTGGATGGGATAGAGACCCAGTACTTC. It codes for CASSYLVDGIETQYF.

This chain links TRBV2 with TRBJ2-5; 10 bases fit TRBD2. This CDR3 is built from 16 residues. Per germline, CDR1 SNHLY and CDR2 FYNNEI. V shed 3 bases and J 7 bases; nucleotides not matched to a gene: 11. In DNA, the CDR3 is TGTGCCAGCAGTGAGGGTGGACTAGCGGCGAAGTGGACCCAGTACTTC. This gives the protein CASSEGGLAAKWTQYF. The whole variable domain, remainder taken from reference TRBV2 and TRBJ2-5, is EPEVTQTPSHQVTQMGQEVILRCVPISNHLYFYWYRQILGQKVEFLVSFYNNEISEKSEIFDDQFSVERPDGSNFTLKIRSTKLEDSAMYFCASSEGGLAAKWTQYFGPGTRLLVL.

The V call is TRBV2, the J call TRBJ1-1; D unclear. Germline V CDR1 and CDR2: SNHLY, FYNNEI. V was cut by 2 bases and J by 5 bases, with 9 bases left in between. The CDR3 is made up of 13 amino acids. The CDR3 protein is CASSESGETEAFF. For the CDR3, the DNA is TGTGCCAGCAGTGAATCTGGGGAGACTGAAGCTTTCTTT.

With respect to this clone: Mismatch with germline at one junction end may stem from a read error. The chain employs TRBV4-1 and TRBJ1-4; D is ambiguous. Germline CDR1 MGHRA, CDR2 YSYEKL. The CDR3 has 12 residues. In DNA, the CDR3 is TGCGCCAGCAGCCAAGATGGGCAGATCGGGATTTTT. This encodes CASSQDGQIGIF.

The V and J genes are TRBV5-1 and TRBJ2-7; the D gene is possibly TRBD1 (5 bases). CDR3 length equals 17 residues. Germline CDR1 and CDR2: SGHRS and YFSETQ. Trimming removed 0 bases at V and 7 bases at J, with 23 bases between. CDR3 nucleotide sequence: TGCGCCAGCAGCTTGGCCGATGGGGCAGGGTGGAGTTATGAGCAGTACTTC. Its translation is CASSLADGAGWSYEQYF.

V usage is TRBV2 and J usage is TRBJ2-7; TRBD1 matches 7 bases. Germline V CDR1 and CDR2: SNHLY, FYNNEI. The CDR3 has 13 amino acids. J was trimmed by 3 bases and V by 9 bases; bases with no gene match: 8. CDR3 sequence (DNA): TGTGCCAGTACGGGACAGCCGCGCTACGAGCAGTACTTC. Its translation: CASTGQPRYEQYF.

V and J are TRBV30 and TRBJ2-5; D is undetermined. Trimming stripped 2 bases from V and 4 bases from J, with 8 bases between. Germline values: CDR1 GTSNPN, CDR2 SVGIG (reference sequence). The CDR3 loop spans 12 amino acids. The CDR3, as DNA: TGTGCCTGGAGTACCGTAGGAGAGACCCAGTACTTC. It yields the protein CAWSTVGETQYF.

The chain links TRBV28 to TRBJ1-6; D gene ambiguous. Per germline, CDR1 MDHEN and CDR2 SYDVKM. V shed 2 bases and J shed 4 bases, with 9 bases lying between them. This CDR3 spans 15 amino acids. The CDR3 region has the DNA TGTGCCAGCAGTTTAAGTGGGAGATATAATTCACCCCTCCACTTT. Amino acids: CASSLSGRYNSPLHF.

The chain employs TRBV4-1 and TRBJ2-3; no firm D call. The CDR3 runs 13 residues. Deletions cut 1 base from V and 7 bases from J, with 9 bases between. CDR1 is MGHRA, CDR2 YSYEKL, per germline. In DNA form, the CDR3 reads TGCGCCAGCAGCCAAGTCGGGCAGAATACGCAGTATTTT. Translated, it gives CASSQVGQNTQYF.